These 24 T cell receptor beta chains share one sample of origin, sequenced in a study of blood T cell repertoires in COVID-19. This table comes from immunoSEQ multiplex PCR, and its TCRdb copy is limited to in-frame clones, with some not included. The repertoire holds about 15,000 clones, around four fifths seen once, with roughly 30% in the top ten. Specimen: peripheral blood. The receptor set was obtained from a man between 65 and 85 years old with active or convalescent COVID-19.

This clone was picked up a small number of times. This chain uses TRBV28 with TRBJ2-1; 8 bases line up with TRBD1. The germline V gene has CDR1 MDHEN and CDR2 SYDVKM. The CDR3 runs to 15 residues. Trimming cost V 7 bases and J 0 bases; bases outside gene matches: 5. CDR3 nucleotides: TGTGCCAGCATCTCGGGACAGGTCTCCTACAATGAGCAGTTCTTC. It yields the protein CASISGQVSYNEQFF.

The chain carries TRBV11-2 and TRBJ2-7; perhaps TRBD1 as D (6 bases). The CDR3 is 15 amino acids. The V gene's germline CDR1 is SGHAT and CDR2 FQNNGV. Trimming stripped 5 bases from V and 6 bases from J, with 20 bases between. For the CDR3, the DNA is TGTGCCAGCAGCCACAGCCTAGGGGGTTCAGGCGAGCAGTACTTC. This translates into CASSHSLGGSGEQYF.

CDR3 DNA sequence: TGTGCCAGCAGCTTCACGAGGGGGTTGGAGACCCAGTACTTC. Encoded protein: CASSFTRGLETQYF. The V and J genes are TRBV7-2 and TRBJ2-5; tentative D call: TRBD1 (6 bases). V was pared by 3 bases and J by 5 bases, with 13 bases between. The CDR3 sequence is 14 residues long. CDR1 and CDR2 (germline): SGHTA, FQGNSA.

This chain uses TRBV5-1 with TRBJ1-1; D may be TRBD1 (5 bases). CDR1 is SGHRS, CDR2 YFSETQ, per germline. The CDR3 loop spans 15 amino acids. V lost 4 bases to trimming and J lost 5 bases, with 18 bases between them. The CDR3, as DNA: TGCGCCAGCAGCCCTCCTTCGGGGGAGGGAACTGAAGCTTTCTTT. Translation gives CASSPPSGEGTEAFF.

This chain uses TRBV11-3 with TRBJ2-5; TRBD2 aligns across 14 bases. The CDR3 runs to 18 residues. Germline lookup yields CDR1 SGHNT and CDR2 YENEEA. V lost 0 bases and J lost 2; bases outside the gene matches: 5. CDR3: CASSLEGTSGSGQETQYF. The CDR3 DNA reads TGTGCCAGCAGCTTAGAGGGGACTAGCGGGAGCGGGCAAGAGACCCAGTACTTC.

V is TRBV6-1 and J is TRBJ1-4; no clear D. Germline values: CDR1 MNHNS, CDR2 SASEGT. V was shortened by 3 bases and J by 7 bases, with 18 bases between the two germline ends. The CDR3 is 16 residues long. CDR3 sequence: CASSDGTLWAAEKLFF. The CDR3 DNA sequence: TGTGCCAGCAGTGATGGCACATTATGGGCTGCTGAAAAACTGTTTTTT.

V and J are TRBV5-1 and TRBJ2-1, with 10 bases matching TRBD2. Looked up from germline, CDR1 is SGHRS and CDR2 is YFSETQ. Trimming took 1 base from V and 12 from J; bases not matched to a gene: 13. This CDR3 has 16 residues. In DNA form, the CDR3 reads TGCGCCAGCAGCTTGCAGCCGAGCGGGGGGGCCGAAAGGCAGTTCTTC. Amino acid sequence: CASSLQPSGGAERQFF.

The genes are TRBV29-1 and TRBJ1-2; D possibly corresponds to TRBD1 (6 bases). This CDR3 contains 15 residues. The germline V and J ends were trimmed by 0 bases and 7 bases, with 18 bases remaining between them. Germline CDR1 and CDR2: SQVTM and ANQGSEA. The DNA for the CDR3 is TGCAGCGTTGAAGATACCGGGAAAGGGGGTGGTGGCTACACCTTC. Its protein is CSVEDTGKGGGGYTF.

V and J are TRBV27 and TRBJ2-7, with 8 bases matching TRBD1. Unmatched junction bases numbered 8, after V lost 0 bases and J lost 1 base. This CDR3 comprises 17 residues. Germline V gene data show CDR1 as MNHEY and CDR2 as SMNVEV (reference sequence). Here the CDR3 DNA reads TGTGCCAGCAGTTTATCAGGACAGGGTTTGACGTCCTACGAGCAGTACTTC. Amino acid sequence: CASSLSGQGLTSYEQYF.

The chain carries TRBV18 and TRBJ2-5; 8 bases line up with TRBD2. From germline, CDR1 is KGHSH and CDR2 LQKENI. This CDR3 comprises 14 residues. V lost 3 bases and J lost 3; bases outside the gene matches: 3. CDR3 DNA: TGTGCCAGCTCACCTTTAGCGGGAAAAGAGACCCAGTACTTC. It codes for CASSPLAGKETQYF.

The CDR3 DNA sequence: TGTGCCACCAGTGGCCCACTAGCGGGAGGTAACACCGGGGAGCTGTTTTTT. As protein: CATSGPLAGGNTGELFF. This chain uses TRBV24-1 with TRBJ2-2; 12 bases map to TRBD2. This CDR3 is built from 17 residues. Germline CDR1 and CDR2: KGHDR and SFDVKD. V lost 5 bases to trimming and J lost 2 bases; unmatched junction nucleotides: 5.

The rearrangement uses TRBV11-2 and TRBJ1-1; D is unclear. The CDR3 covers 14 residues. V shed 0 bases and J shed 2 bases, with 7 bases lying between them. Germline assignment: CDR1 SGHAT and CDR2 FQNNGV. The CDR3 loop reads CASSLEQVNTEAFF. The CDR3 DNA follows: TGTGCCAGCAGCTTAGAACAAGTAAACACTGAAGCTTTCTTT.

The chain has TRBV19 and TRBJ1-5; a weak D match, TRBD1 (5 bases). The germline V and J ends were trimmed by 7 bases and 3 bases, with 16 bases remaining between them. Looked up from germline, CDR1 is LNHDA and CDR2 is SQIVND (reference sequence). The length of the CDR3 is 15 residues. CDR3 in amino acids: CASKGQAGDNQPQHF. The CDR3, as DNA: TGTGCCAGTAAGGGGCAGGCGGGGGACAATCAGCCCCAGCATTTT.

The V and J genes are TRBV5-1 and TRBJ1-1; 7 bases are a match to TRBD1. Germline V CDR1 and CDR2: SGHRS, YFSETQ. CDR3 size: 15 residues. Trimming cost V 4 bases and J 4 bases; bases outside gene matches: 10. CDR3 bases: TGCGCCAGCAGCAGGAGTACAGGGGATTTCACTGAAGCTTTCTTT. Its translation is CASSRSTGDFTEAFF.

V gene TRBV14 combines with J gene TRBJ1-1, with no clear D. Trimming pared 0 bases from V and 1 base from J, leaving 9 bases between. CDR1 SGHDN and CDR2 FVKESK come from the germline V gene. The CDR3 contains 15 residues. The CDR3 sequence: CASSQDLQTNTEAFF. The CDR3 DNA reads as TGTGCCAGCAGCCAAGATTTACAGACGAACACTGAAGCTTTCTTT.

The chain joins TRBV5-1 to TRBJ1-5; 10 positions match TRBD1. V trimming: 4 bases; J trimming: 4 bases; junction bases outside the gene matches: 5. Germline V CDR1 and CDR2: SGHRS, YFSETQ. The CDR3 has 15 amino acids. CDR3 coding DNA: TGCGCCAGCAGCCCGGGACAGGGGAGGAATCAGCCCCAGCATTTT. Translated, it gives CASSPGQGRNQPQHF.

The rearrangement joins TRBV11-1 to TRBJ2-3, with D unclear. V was shortened by 0 bases and J by 2 bases, with 6 bases between the two germline ends. The CDR3 is made up of 14 amino acids. Germline CDR1 SGHAT, CDR2 FQDESV (reference sequence). The CDR3 DNA reads as TGTGCCAGCAGCTTAGCCCGAGACACAGATACGCAGTATTTT. It specifies CASSLARDTDTQYF.

The chain joins TRBV2 to TRBJ2-5, with TRBD2 matching 8 bases. Germline V lookup: CDR1 SNHLY, CDR2 FYNNEI. The CDR3 extends over 15 amino acids. Trimming cost V 4 bases and J 5 bases; bases outside gene matches: 9. The CDR3 sequence: CASSVSLAVGETQYF. As DNA, the CDR3 is TGTGCCAGCAGTGTATCACTAGCGGTGGGGGAGACCCAGTACTTC.

This sequence joins TRBV6-5 and TRBJ2-5, with a possible D match to TRBD1 (5 bases). CDR1 is MNHEY, CDR2 SVGAGI, per germline. Trimming removed 10 bases at V and 4 bases at J, with 13 bases between. The CDR3 loop spans 12 amino acids. The CDR3 here is CATGPRGETQYF. The CDR3 DNA sequence: TGTGCCACAGGGCCTAGGGGAGAGACCCAGTACTTC.

This chain connects TRBV10-1 to TRBJ2-4, with D perhaps matching TRBD2 (5 bases). Germline V lookup: CDR1 WNHNN, CDR2 SYGVQD (reference sequence). This CDR3 region has 15 residues. Between the trimmed V and J ends, which lost 6 bases and 1 base, there was a span of 13 bases. CDR3 nucleotides: TGCGCCAGCAGGACCGACGGGGTCGCCAAAAACATTCAGTACTTC. Translated: CASRTDGVAKNIQYF.

This clone was picked up a small number of times. V is TRBV19 and J is TRBJ1-2, with TRBD1 identical over 8 bases. The CDR3 is 14 amino acids. The ends lost 4 bases at V and 8 bases at J; junction bases unmatched: 9. Germline-derived CDR1 and CDR2 are LNHDA and SQIVND (reference sequence). Here the CDR3 reads CASSKSGGARGYTF. The CDR3 DNA reads as TGTGCCAGTAGTAAATCAGGGGGCGCAAGGGGCTACACCTTC. Complete variable domain (other parts from reference TRBV19 and TRBJ1-2): DGGITQSPKYLFRKEGQNVTLSCEQNLNHDAMYWYRQDPGQGLRLIYYSQIVNDFQKGDIAEGYSVSREKKESFPLTVTSAQKNPTAFYLCASSKSGGARGYTFGSGTRLTVV.

This clone appeared a few times. The rearrangement joins TRBV3-1 (or the pseudogene TRBV3-2) to TRBJ2-2; 9 nucleotides line up with TRBD2. This CDR3 comprises 19 residues. V trimming: 4 bases; J trimming: 5 bases; junction bases outside the gene matches: 17. CDR1 is LGHDT and CDR2 is YNNKEL in the germline V gene (reference sequence). The CDR3 loop reads CASSPRIGSAGGGTGELFF. The CDR3 DNA reads as TGTGCCAGCAGCCCGAGGATCGGTTCAGCGGGGGGAGGTACCGGGGAGCTGTTTTTT.

V gene TRBV30 combines with J gene TRBJ2-3, with 7 bases aligning to TRBD2. The junction had 8 bases not matched to a gene; V was cut back by 5 bases and J by 3 bases. The CDR3 extends over 14 amino acids. Germline CDR1 GTSNPN, CDR2 SVGIG (reference sequence). The CDR3 DNA reads TGTGCCTGGGACTGGGCGGGAGCTACAGATACGCAGTATTTT. Translated, it gives CAWDWAGATDTQYF. Full variable domain (missing parts from reference TRBV30 and TRBJ2-3): SQTIHQWPATLVQPVGSPLSLECTVEGTSNPNLYWYRQAAGRGLQLLFYSVGIGQISSEVPQNLSASRPQDRQFILSSKKLLLSDSGFYLCAWDWAGATDTQYFGPGTRLTVL.

This clone was seen once. The chain combines TRBV5-4 with TRBJ1-1; the D gene is possibly TRBD1 (5 bases). V lost 1 base and J 5 bases, leaving 6 bases between the germline ends. Germline V gene lookup returns CDR1 SGHNT and CDR2 YYREEE (reference sequence). The CDR3 has 12 amino acids. In nucleotides, the CDR3 is TGTGCCAGCAGCTTGAGGGGAACTGAAGCTTTCTTT. Its protein product is CASSLRGTEAFF.